What follows describes a single T cell receptor beta chain. Its antigen is unidentified. This entry comes from a study of radiotherapy plus CTLA-4 blockade in lung cancer. Overall study context: Disease control was achieved by approximately 30% of patients, and objective responses by less than 20%. Study observations and caveats: Expansion in blood of tumor-derived TCR clones was seen after radiotherapy plus ipilimumab. Early clonal dynamics of blood T cells, together with interferon-beta, were reported as the best response predictor.

Germline trimming cut 5 bases from V and 2 bases from J; bases unmatched to any gene: 5. The germline V gene encodes CDR1 SGDLS and CDR2 YYNGEE. The length of the CDR3 is 15 residues. Chemo-refractory metastatic non-small-cell lung cancer patients underwent focal radiation alongside CTLA-4 blockade with ipilimumab. Clones were read by immunoSEQ multiplex PCR, and TCRdb kept only the in-frame ones, dropping some. Of around 45,000 clones detected, 70% to 75% appear once; the ten largest clones hold roughly 3.5%. The TCR comes from a human donor with non-small cell lung cancer who had a complete response to radiotherapy plus ipilimumab. Specimen: peripheral blood, collected from a patient treated with radiotherapy plus ipilimumab. The chain has TRBV9 and TRBJ2-3; 10 nucleotides match TRBD2. The CDR3 spells CASSRTSGVTDTQYF. In DNA, the CDR3 is TGTGCCAGCAGTCGGACTAGCGGAGTCACAGATACGCAGTATTTT.